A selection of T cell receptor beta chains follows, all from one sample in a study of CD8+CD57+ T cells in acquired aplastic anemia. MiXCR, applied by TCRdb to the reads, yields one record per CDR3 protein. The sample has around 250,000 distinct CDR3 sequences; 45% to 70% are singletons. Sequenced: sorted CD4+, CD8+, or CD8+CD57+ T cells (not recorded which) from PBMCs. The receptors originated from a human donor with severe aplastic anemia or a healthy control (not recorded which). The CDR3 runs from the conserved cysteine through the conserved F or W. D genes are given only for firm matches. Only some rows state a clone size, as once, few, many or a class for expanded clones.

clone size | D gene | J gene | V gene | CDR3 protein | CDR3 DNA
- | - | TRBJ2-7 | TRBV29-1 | CSVVGAYYEQYF | TGCAGCGTTGTAGGGGCGTACTACGAGCAGTACTTC
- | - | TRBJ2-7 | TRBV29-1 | CSVEEGRSYEQYF | TGCAGCGTTGAAGAGGGACGGTCCTACGAGCAGTACTTC
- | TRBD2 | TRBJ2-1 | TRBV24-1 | CATSDGLAGGFNEQFF | TGTGCCACCAGTGATGGACTAGCGGGGGGCTTCAATGAGCAGTTCTTC
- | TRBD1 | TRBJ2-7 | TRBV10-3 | CAISVRDRGYEQYF | TGTGCCATCAGTGTAAGGGACAGGGGTTACGAGCAGTACTTC
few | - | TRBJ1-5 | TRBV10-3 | CAISPGKMNQPQHF | TGTGCCATCAGTCCGGGCAAGATGAATCAGCCCCAGCATTTT
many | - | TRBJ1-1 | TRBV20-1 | CSARGGHPNTEAFF | TGCAGTGCTAGGGGGGGACACCCGAACACTGAAGCTTTCTTT
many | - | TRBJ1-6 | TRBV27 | CASSLLSLAGRVEGDSPLHF | TGTGCCAGCAGTTTATTATCCCTGGCGGGCAGGGTCGAGGGGGACTCACCCCTCCACTTT
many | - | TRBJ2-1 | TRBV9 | CASGRQVNNEQFF | TGTGCCAGCGGTCGACAGGTAAACAATGAGCAGTTCTTC
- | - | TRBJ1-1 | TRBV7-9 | CASSQDGKNTEAFF | TGTGCCAGCAGCCAGGACGGTAAGAACACTGAAGCTTTCTTT
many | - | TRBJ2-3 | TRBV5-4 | CASSPGRGGDRVSTDTQYF | TGTGCCAGCAGCCCCGGGAGGGGGGGAGACAGGGTGAGCACAGATACGCAGTATTTT
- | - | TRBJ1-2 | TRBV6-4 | CASSERQEGGYGYTF | TGTGCCAGCAGTGAAAGACAGGAGGGTGGCTATGGCTACACCTTC
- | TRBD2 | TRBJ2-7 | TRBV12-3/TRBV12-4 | CASSTIGSGSSYEQYF | TGTGCCAGCAGCACCATCGGGAGCGGGAGCTCCTACGAGCAGTACTTC
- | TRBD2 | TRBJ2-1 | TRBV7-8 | CASSTLGSGTSRGNEQFF | TGTGCCAGCAGCACCCTCGGAAGCGGGACCTCTCGGGGCAATGAGCAGTTCTTC
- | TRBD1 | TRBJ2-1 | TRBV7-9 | CATYRGPEQFF | TGTGCCACCTACAGGGGGCCTGAGCAGTTCTTC
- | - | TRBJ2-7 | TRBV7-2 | CASSSGQKQYF | TGTGCCAGCAGCTCCGGACAGAAGCAGTACTTC
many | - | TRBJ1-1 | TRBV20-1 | CSARDNGREAFF | TGCAGTGCTAGAGACAACGGCAGGGAAGCTTTCTTT
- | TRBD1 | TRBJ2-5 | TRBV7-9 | CASSLAVGQGAETQYF | TGTGCCAGCAGCTTAGCGGTCGGACAGGGGGCCGAGACCCAGTACTTC
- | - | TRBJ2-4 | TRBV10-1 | CASSEAAKNIQYF | TGCGCCAGCAGTGAGGCAGCCAAAAACATTCAGTACTTC
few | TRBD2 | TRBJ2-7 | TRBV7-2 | CASTISGQYGEQYF | TGTGCCAGCACCATTAGCGGGCAGTACGGCGAGCAGTACTTC
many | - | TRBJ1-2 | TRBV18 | CASSPGEEYGYTF | TGTGCCAGCTCACCAGGGGAAGAATATGGCTACACCTTC
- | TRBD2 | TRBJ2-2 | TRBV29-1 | CSVGGREGAGELFF | TGCAGCGTTGGGGGGCGGGAGGGGGCCGGGGAGCTGTTTTTT
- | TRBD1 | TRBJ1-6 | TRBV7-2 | CASSHTGYRGQDSPLHF | TGTGCCAGCAGCCATACGGGTTACAGGGGGCAGGATTCACCCCTCCACTTT
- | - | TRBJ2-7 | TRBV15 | CATSRTGGHYEQYF | TGTGCCACCAGCAGGACGGGGGGCCACTACGAGCAGTACTTC
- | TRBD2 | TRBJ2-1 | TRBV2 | CASSEGGYNEQFF | TGTGCCAGCAGTGAGGGAGGGTACAATGAGCAGTTCTTC